This T cell receptor (beta chain) was profiled in a study of monozygotic twins with cystic fibrosis. Per germline, CDR1 SQVTM and CDR2 ANQGSEA. The CDR3 is 13 amino acids. The V and J ends lost 3 bases and 6 bases respectively, with 12 bases between them. TCRdb's copy holds only in-frame clones and misses some; the assay was immunoSEQ multiplex PCR. In the table there are approximately 36,000 clones, around nine tenths of which are singletons. The sequenced sample was blood. This chain connects TRBV29-1 to TRBJ1-3; tentatively, D is TRBD1 (5 bases). This clonotype was obtained from a boy aged 2 to 10 with cystic fibrosis. The CDR3, as DNA: TGCAGCGTTGACTTGCAGGGCGAAAACACCATATATTTT. Protein sequence: CSVDLQGENTIYF. Looking up the rest from reference TRBV29-1 and TRBJ1-3 gives the full variable domain: SAVISQKPSRDICQRGTSLTIQCQVDSQVTMMFWYRQQPGQSLTLIATANQGSEATYESGFVIDKFPISRPNLTFSTLTVSNMSPEDSSIYLCSVDLQGENTIYFGEGSWLTVV.